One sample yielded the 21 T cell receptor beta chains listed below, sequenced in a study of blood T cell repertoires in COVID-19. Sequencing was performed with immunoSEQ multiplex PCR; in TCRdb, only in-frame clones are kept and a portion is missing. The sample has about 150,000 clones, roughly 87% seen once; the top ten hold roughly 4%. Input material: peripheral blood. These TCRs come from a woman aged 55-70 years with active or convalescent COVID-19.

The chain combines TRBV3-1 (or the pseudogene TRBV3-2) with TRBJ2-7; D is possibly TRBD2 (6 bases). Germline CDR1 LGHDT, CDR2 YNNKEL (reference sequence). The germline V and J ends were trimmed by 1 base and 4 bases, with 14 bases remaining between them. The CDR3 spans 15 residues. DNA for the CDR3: TGTGCCAGCAGCCAAGGGTTTTCGGGGGAGTACGAGCAGTACTTC. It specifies CASSQGFSGEYEQYF.

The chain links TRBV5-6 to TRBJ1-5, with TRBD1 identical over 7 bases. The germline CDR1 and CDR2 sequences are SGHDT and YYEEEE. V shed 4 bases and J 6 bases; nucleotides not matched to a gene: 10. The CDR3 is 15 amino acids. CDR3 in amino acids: CASSIQGDRVQPQHF. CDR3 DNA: TGTGCCAGCAGCATCCAGGGGGATCGGGTTCAGCCCCAGCATTTT.

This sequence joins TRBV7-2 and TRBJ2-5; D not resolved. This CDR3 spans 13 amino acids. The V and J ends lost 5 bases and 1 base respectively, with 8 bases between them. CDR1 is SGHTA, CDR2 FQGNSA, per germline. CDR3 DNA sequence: TGTGCCAGCAGCCCCGGAGTCCAAGAGACCCAGTACTTC. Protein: CASSPGVQETQYF.

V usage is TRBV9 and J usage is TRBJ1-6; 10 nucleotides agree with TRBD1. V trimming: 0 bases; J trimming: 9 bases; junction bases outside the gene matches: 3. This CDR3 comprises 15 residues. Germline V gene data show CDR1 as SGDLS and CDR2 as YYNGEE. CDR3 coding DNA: TGTGCCAGCAGCGTAGGACAGGGGGCCAGTTCACCCCTCCACTTT. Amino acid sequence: CASSVGQGASSPLHF.

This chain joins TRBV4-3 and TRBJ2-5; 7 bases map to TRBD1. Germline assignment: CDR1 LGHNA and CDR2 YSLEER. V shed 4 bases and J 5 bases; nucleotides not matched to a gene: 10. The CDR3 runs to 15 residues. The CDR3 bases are TGCGCCAGCAGCCCTACGACAGGGACGATGGAGACCCAGTACTTC. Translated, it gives CASSPTTGTMETQYF.

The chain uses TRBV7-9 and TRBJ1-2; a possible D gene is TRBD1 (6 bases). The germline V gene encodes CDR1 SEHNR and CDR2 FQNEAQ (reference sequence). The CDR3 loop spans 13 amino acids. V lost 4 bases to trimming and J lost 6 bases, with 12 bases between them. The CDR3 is CASSSQGFDGYTF. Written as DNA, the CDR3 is TGTGCCAGCAGCTCACAGGGATTCGATGGCTACACCTTC.

Here the CDR3 DNA reads TGTGCCAGCAGTTACGATGGGTCAGGGGGCTACACTGAAGCTTTCTTT. It specifies CASSYDGSGGYTEAFF. The chain joins TRBV6-5 to TRBJ1-1, with 8 bases fitting TRBD1. The CDR3 covers 16 residues. The trim removed 2 bases at V and 3 bases at J, leaving 8 bases unmatched. Germline CDR1 MNHEY, CDR2 SVGAGI.

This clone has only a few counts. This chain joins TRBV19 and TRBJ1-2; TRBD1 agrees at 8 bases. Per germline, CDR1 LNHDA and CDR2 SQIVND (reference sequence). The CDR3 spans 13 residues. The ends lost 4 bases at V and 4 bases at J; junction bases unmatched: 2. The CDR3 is CASSTGTGYGYTF. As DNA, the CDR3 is TGTGCCAGTAGTACCGGGACAGGCTATGGCTACACCTTC.

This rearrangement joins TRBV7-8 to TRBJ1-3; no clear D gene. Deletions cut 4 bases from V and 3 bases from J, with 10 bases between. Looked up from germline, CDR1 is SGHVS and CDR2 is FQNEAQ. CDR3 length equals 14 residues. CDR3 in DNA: TGTGCCAGCAGCTGGGCTCTCGGTGGAAACACCATATATTTT. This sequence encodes CASSWALGGNTIYF.

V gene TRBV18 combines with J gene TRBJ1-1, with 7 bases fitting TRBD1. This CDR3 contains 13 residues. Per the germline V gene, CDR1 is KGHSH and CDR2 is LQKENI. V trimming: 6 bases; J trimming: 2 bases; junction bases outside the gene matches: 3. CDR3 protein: CASSRTGNTEAFF. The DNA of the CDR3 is TGTGCCAGCTCCCGGACAGGTAACACTGAAGCTTTCTTT.

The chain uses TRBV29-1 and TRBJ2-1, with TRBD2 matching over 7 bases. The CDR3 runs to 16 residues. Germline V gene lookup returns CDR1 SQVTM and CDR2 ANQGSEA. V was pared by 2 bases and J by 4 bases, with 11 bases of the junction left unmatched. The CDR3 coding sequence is TGCAGCGTTGAATTCAAGTGGCTAGCGGATTACAATGAGCAGTTCTTC. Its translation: CSVEFKWLADYNEQFF.

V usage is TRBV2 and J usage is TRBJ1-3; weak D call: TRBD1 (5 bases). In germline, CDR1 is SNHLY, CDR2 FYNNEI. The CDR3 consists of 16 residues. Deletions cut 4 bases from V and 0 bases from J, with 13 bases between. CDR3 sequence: CASSVNRPSSGNTIYF. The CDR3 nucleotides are TGTGCCAGCAGTGTAAACAGGCCGAGCTCTGGAAACACCATATATTTT.

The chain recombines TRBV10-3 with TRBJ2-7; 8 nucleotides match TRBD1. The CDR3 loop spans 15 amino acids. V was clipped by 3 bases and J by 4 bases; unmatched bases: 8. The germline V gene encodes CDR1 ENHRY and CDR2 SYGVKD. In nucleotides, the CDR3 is TGTGCCATCAGTGACTTTGACAGGGGTTCGTACGAGCAGTACTTC. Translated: CAISDFDRGSYEQYF.

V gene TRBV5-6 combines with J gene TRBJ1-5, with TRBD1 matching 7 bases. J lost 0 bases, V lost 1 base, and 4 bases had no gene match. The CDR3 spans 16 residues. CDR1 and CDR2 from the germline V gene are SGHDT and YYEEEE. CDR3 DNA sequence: TGTGCCAGCAGCTTGTTAGGGACAGCTAGCAATCAGCCCCAGCATTTT. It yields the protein CASSLLGTASNQPQHF.

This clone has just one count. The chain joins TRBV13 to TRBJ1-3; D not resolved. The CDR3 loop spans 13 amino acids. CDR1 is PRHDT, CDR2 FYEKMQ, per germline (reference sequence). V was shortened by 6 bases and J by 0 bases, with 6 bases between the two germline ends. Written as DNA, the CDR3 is TGTGCCAGCAGGGCAAGCTCTGGAAACACCATATATTTT. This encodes CASRASSGNTIYF. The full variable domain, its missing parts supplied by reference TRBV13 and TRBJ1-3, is AAGVIQSPRHLIKEKRETATLKCYPIPRHDTVYWYQQGPGQDPQFLISFYEKMQSDKGSIPDRFSAQQFSDYHSELNMSSLELGDSALYFCASRASSGNTIYFGEGSWLTVV.

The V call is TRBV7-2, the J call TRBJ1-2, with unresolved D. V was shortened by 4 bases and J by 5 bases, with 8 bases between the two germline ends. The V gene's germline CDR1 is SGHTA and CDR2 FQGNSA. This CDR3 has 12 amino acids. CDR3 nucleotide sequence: TGTGCCAGCAGCTCTGATCTATATGGCTACACCTTC. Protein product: CASSSDLYGYTF.

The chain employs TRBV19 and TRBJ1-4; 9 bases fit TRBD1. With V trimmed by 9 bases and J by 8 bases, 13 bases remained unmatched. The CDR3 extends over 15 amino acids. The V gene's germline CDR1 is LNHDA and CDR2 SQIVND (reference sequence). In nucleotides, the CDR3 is TGTGCCAGCCATCCTTGGGGACAGGGAGACGAAAAACTGTTTTTT. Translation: CASHPWGQGDEKLFF.

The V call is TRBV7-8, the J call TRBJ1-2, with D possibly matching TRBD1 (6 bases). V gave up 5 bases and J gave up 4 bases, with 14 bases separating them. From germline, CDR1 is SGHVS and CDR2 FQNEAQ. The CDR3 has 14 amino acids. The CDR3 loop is CASSTSTGSYGYTF. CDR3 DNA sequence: TGTGCCAGCAGCACTTCAACAGGGAGCTATGGCTACACCTTC. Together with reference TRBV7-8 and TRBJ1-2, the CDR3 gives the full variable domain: GAGVSQSPRYKVAKRGQDVALRCDPISGHVSLFWYQQALGQGPEFLTYFQNEAQLDKSGLPSDRFFAERPEGSVSTLKIQRTQQEDSAVYLCASSTSTGSYGYTFGSGTRLTVV.

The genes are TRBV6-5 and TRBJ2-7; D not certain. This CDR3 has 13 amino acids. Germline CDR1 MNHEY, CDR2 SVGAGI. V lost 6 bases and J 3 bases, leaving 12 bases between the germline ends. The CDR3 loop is CASSRSLDYEQYF. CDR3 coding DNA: TGTGCCAGCAGCCGGAGCTTGGACTACGAGCAGTACTTC.

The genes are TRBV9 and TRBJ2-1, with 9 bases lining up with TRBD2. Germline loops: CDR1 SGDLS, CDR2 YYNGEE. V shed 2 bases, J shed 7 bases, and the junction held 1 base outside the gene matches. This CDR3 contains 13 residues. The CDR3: CASSVGLANEQFF. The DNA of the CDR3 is TGTGCCAGCAGCGTTGGACTAGCGAATGAGCAGTTCTTC.

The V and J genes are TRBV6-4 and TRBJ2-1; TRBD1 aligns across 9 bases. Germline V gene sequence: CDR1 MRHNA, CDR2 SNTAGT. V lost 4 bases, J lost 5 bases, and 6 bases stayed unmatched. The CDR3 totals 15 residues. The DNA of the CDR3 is TGTGCCAGCAGTGCCTCCGACAGGGGGAACAATGAGCAGTTCTTC. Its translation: CASSASDRGNNEQFF.